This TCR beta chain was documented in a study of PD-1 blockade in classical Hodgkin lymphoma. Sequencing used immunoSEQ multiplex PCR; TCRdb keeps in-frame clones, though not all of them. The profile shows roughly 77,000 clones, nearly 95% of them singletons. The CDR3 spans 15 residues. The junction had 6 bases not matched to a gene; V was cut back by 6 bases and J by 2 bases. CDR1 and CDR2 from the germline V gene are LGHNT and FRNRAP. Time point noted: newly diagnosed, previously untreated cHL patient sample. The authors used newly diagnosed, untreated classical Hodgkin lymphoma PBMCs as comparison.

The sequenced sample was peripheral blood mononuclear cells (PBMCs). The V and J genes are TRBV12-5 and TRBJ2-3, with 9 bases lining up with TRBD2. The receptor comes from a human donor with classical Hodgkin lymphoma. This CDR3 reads CASGLAGRTTDTQYF. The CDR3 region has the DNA TGTGCTAGTGGCCTAGCGGGGAGAACCACAGATACGCAGTATTTT.